This T cell receptor beta chain was obtained from a study of blood T cell repertoires in COVID-19 (TCRdb year 2020). Background on the whole study: The collaborator samples originated in the United States, Italy and Spain and spanned the acute and convalescent phases of COVID-19. The prospective study material was composed of cDNA or gDNA derived from T cells, B-cell-depleted T cells, or PBMCs. Deeply sampled blood TCRbeta repertoires from subjects exposed to, actively infected with, or recovered from COVID-19 were included in the dataset. The repertoires were released in a freely available public database intended as a resource for research on the immune response to SARS-CoV-2. Samples came from the ongoing ImmuneRACE study (first 160 participants) plus 1,254 subjects from 6 global collaborators. Nearly every sample came with metadata listing a de-identified subject ID, COVID-19 status, age in years and sex. Where HLA class I and class II types were available, the types were taken from metadata supplied by the sample provider, not from assay-based typing.

Another Seattle source contributed samples from volunteer blood donors who had recovered from COVID-19. The collaborating institutions used their own protocols to collect whole blood in K2EDTA tubes. For TCRbeta analysis, collaborators shipped samples as frozen whole blood, isolated PBMCs, or DNA extracted from either of those sample types. TCRbeta CDR3 regions were amplified from genomic DNA by means of the immunoSEQ Assay, a bias-controlled multiplex PCR. In the authors' own workflow: Within the assay, amplification of reference gene primers was used to estimate how many nucleated cells each sample contained. To quantify the absolute abundance of each unique TCRbeta CDR3 rearrangement, sequence reads were collapsed and filtered. For each sample, productive Simpson clonality was calculated by taking the square root of Simpson's diversity index across productive rearrangements. Entries here come from immuneACCESS through TCRdb and include only in-frame sequences with V and J called. Some clones fail to appear in such tables; in the studies checked, an unresolved V gene covers under half of the shortfall, and the cause of the remainder is unknown. The DNA gave D and trimming, while V, J and clone size come from that table. This sample holds 190,000 or so clones; about 87% were observed only once. The top ten constitute about 0.95% of the sample.

CDR3 length: 14 amino acids, cysteine to phenylalanine. The only DNA kept is the CDR3, 42 bases in frame from the first base. Looking up the germline V gene (reference sequence) yields CDR1 SGHKS and CDR2 YYEKEE. V trim: 6 bases; J trim: 4 bases; unmatched bases: 5. A note on this clone: The specificity of this receptor is unknown. No quality values exist for individual bases; no much larger clone is one base distant.

Results the study describes overall, beyond this receptor: Clinical and demographic metadata were provided uncurated, with the amount varying by source and participant.

Rearrangement joined TRBV5-5 to TRBJ2-3, and TRBD1 aligns with 10 junction nucleotides. Material for sequencing was peripheral blood. The receptor's source is a woman aged 18-30 years who had recovered from COVID-19. The CDR3 corresponds to CASTKTGGPDTQYF. The DNA sequence is TGTGCCAGCACCAAGACAGGGGGCCCAGATACGCAGTATTTT.